Listed here are 21 T cell receptor beta chains from one sample, sequenced in a study of cytomegalovirus exposure and HLA in healthy donors. TCRdb's copy holds only in-frame clones and misses some; the assay was immunoSEQ multiplex PCR. The data hold under 75,000 clones, with nearly 98% observed a single time. Specimen: PBMCs. These receptors all come from a woman under 30 in good health and CMV-seropositive.

V and J are TRBV14 and TRBJ2-7, with 8 bases matching TRBD2. This CDR3 is 14 amino acids long. Germline lookup yields CDR1 SGHDN and CDR2 FVKESK. V lost 8 bases, J lost 1 base, and 7 bases stayed unmatched. CDR3: CASQFASGSYEQYF. The CDR3, as DNA: TGTGCCAGCCAGTTCGCTAGCGGGTCCTACGAGCAGTACTTC.

The V and J genes are TRBV7-9 and TRBJ1-1; 8 bases fit TRBD1. The CDR3 length is 14 residues. Germline values: CDR1 SEHNR, CDR2 FQNEAQ (reference sequence). Unmatched junction bases numbered 7, after V lost 5 bases and J lost 5 bases. The CDR3, as DNA: TGTGCCAGCAGCAAGAGACAGGGGACTACTGAAGCTTTCTTT. As protein: CASSKRQGTTEAFF.

This chain joins TRBV4-2 and TRBJ1-1; 9 nucleotides align to TRBD1. The CDR3 covers 16 residues. In germline, CDR1 is LGHNA, CDR2 YNFKEQ. The V and J ends lost 4 bases and 5 bases, in that order; junction bases with no gene match: 11. The CDR3 protein is CASSPEGQGRRTEAFF. Written as DNA, the CDR3 is TGTGCCAGCAGCCCTGAGGGACAGGGCCGGAGGACTGAAGCTTTCTTT.

The table lists this clone with a count of one. This chain uses TRBV28 with TRBJ2-7; 9 nucleotides agree with TRBD1. After removal of 4 bases from V and 4 bases from J, the junction contained 5 bases not matched to a gene. The CDR3 contains 14 residues. Germline V gene data show CDR1 as MDHEN and CDR2 as SYDVKM. The CDR3 nucleotides read TGTGCCAGCAGTTCCCTGGACAGGGGATACGAGCAGTACTTC. Translation: CASSSLDRGYEQYF. Using reference TRBV28 and TRBJ2-7 for the parts outside the CDR3, the full variable domain is DVKVTQSSRYLVKRTGEKVFLECVQDMDHENMFWYRQDPGLGLRLIYFSYDVKMKEKGDIPEGYSVSREKKERFSLILESASTNQTSMYLCASSSLDRGYEQYFGPGTRLTVT.

This sequence joins TRBV19 and TRBJ1-5; D unresolved. This CDR3 is built from 13 residues. V was shortened by 9 bases and J by 2 bases, with 11 bases between the two germline ends. Per the germline V gene, CDR1 is LNHDA and CDR2 is SQIVND (reference sequence). CDR3 nucleotide sequence: TGTGCCAGCTCAGGAACGGGCAATCAGCCCCAGCATTTT. This encodes CASSGTGNQPQHF.

CDR3 nucleotide sequence: TGTGCCAGCTCACCACGACAGGGGGCTAACACTGAAGCTTTCTTT. Translated, it gives CASSPRQGANTEAFF. This rearrangement joins TRBV18 to TRBJ1-1, with 10 bases matching TRBD1. The ends lost 1 base at V and 2 bases at J; junction bases unmatched: 1. This CDR3 has 15 amino acids. CDR1 KGHSH and CDR2 LQKENI come from the germline V gene.

This chain links TRBV7-8 with TRBJ1-4; 8 bases agree with TRBD1. CDR3 length: 15 residues. Trimming at V came to 4 bases and at J to 7 bases, leaving 8 bases not matched to a gene. Germline CDR1 and CDR2: SGHVS and FQNEAQ. CDR3 protein: CASSSYRGDGEKLFF. In nucleotides, the CDR3 is TGTGCCAGCAGCTCATACAGGGGGGACGGTGAAAAACTGTTTTTT.

V is TRBV15 and J is TRBJ2-7; D ambiguous. The V gene's germline CDR1 is LNHNV and CDR2 YYDKDF (reference sequence). CDR3 length: 15 amino acids. The ends were cut back, 0 bases at V and 3 bases at J, with 12 bases in the middle. CDR3 coding DNA: TGTGCCACCAGCAGAGAATCTGACCCTAGCTACGAGCAGTACTTC. Translated: CATSRESDPSYEQYF.

DNA of the CDR3: TGTGCCAGCAGCCAAGGGGAGAATCAGCCCCAGCATTTT. It yields the protein CASSQGENQPQHF. The chain combines TRBV14 with TRBJ1-5; D call uncertain. This CDR3 has 13 residues. CDR1 and CDR2 from the germline V gene are SGHDN and FVKESK. V was trimmed by 1 base and J by 4 bases, leaving 5 bases between them.

This rearrangement joins TRBV15 to TRBJ2-7, with TRBD1 identical over 8 bases. This CDR3 has 15 residues. Trimming removed 5 bases from V and 2 bases from J; junction bases left unmatched: 8. Germline V CDR1 and CDR2: LNHNV, YYDKDF (reference sequence). Here the CDR3 reads CATSGSKGQAYEQYF. Written as DNA, the CDR3 is TGTGCCACCAGCGGTTCTAAGGGACAGGCCTACGAGCAGTACTTC. Full variable domain (remainder filled in from reference TRBV15 and TRBJ2-7): DAMVIQNPRYQVTQFGKPVTLSCSQTLNHNVMYWYQQKSSQAPKLLFHYYDKDFNNEADTPDNFQSRRPNTSFCFLDIRSPGLGDTAMYLCATSGSKGQAYEQYFGPGTRLTVT.

In this sample, this clone turned up once. V and J are TRBV19 and TRBJ2-4; TRBD2 is a possible D gene (5 bases). This CDR3 has 16 amino acids. Per germline, CDR1 LNHDA and CDR2 SQIVND (reference sequence). V was shortened by 3 bases and J by 12 bases, with 24 bases between the two germline ends. This chain's CDR3 is CASSMDGLSVQNDQYF. In nucleotides, the CDR3 is TGTGCCAGTAGTATGGATGGACTCTCAGTCCAAAACGATCAGTACTTC.

The rearrangement uses TRBV19 and TRBJ1-2; no firm D call. The CDR3 consists of 14 residues. The ends were cut back, 0 bases at V and 8 bases at J, with 13 bases in the middle. Per germline, CDR1 LNHDA and CDR2 SQIVND (reference sequence). The CDR3, as DNA: TGTGCCAGTAGTATAGAACGGGGAGGTGCGGGCTACACCTTC. It specifies CASSIERGGAGYTF.

V gene TRBV19 combines with J gene TRBJ2-6, with D perhaps TRBD2 (5 bases). The CDR3 is 14 amino acids. V dropped 10 bases and J dropped 0 bases, with 10 bases sitting between them. Germline lookup yields CDR1 LNHDA and CDR2 SQIVND (reference sequence). This CDR3 is CATSRDSGANVLTF. CDR3 sequence (DNA): TGTGCCACCAGTCGGGACTCTGGGGCCAACGTCCTGACTTTC.

This clone was counted once. The CDR3, as DNA: TGTGCCAGCAGCTTCTTAGGACAGTCCCCGATCAATGAGCAGTTCTTC. It encodes CASSFLGQSPINEQFF. The rearrangement joins TRBV7-8 to TRBJ2-1; D might be TRBD1 (6 bases). Trimming pared 3 bases from V and 6 bases from J, leaving 18 bases between. Germline CDR1 reads SGHVS; CDR2 reads FQNEAQ. This CDR3 contains 16 residues.

The chain is built from TRBV13 and TRBJ2-7, with D maybe TRBD2 (7 bases). The V end lost 10 bases, the J end lost 4 bases, and 20 bases lay between the germline ends. The CDR3 length is 14 residues. Germline assignment: CDR1 PRHDT and CDR2 FYEKMQ (reference sequence). The CDR3: CATSLGGGGYEQYF. The CDR3 DNA sequence: TGTGCCACCTCGTTAGGGGGGGGCGGTTACGAGCAGTACTTC. The complete variable domain, with remaining parts taken from reference TRBV13 and TRBJ2-7, reads AAGVIQSPRHLIKEKRETATLKCYPIPRHDTVYWYQQGPGQDPQFLISFYEKMQSDKGSIPDRFSAQQFSDYHSELNMSSLELGDSALYFCATSLGGGGYEQYFGPGTRLTVT.

The genes are TRBV5-1 and TRBJ2-1; D might be TRBD2 (5 bases). Deletions cut 0 bases from V and 0 bases from J, with 7 bases between. Germline V gene lookup returns CDR1 SGHRS and CDR2 YFSETQ. The CDR3 is 15 residues long. The CDR3 DNA sequence: TGCGCCAGCAGCTTGGAAGGGAGCTCCTACAATGAGCAGTTCTTC. Its translation: CASSLEGSSYNEQFF.

This clone came up a few times. The chain links TRBV28 to TRBJ2-5, with 9 bases matching TRBD2. From germline, CDR1 is MDHEN and CDR2 SYDVKM. This CDR3 is built from 14 residues. V was pared by 3 bases and J by 1 base, with 0 bases of the junction left unmatched. The CDR3 DNA is TGTGCCAGCAGTTTGCGGGAGGGCCAAGAGACCCAGTACTTC. Encoded protein: CASSLREGQETQYF.

V gene TRBV10-3 combines with J gene TRBJ2-3, with D possibly matching TRBD1 (6 bases). The length of the CDR3 is 18 residues. CDR1 and CDR2 (germline): ENHRY, SYGVKD. Trimming took off 4 bases at V and 2 bases at J, with 22 bases between the two ends. The CDR3 nucleotides are TGTGCCATCAGTGGGAGCATTCAGGACAGAGGGATCACAGATACGCAGTATTTT. It codes for CAISGSIQDRGITDTQYF.

The chain joins TRBV19 to TRBJ1-5; 8 bases line up with TRBD1. The CDR3 is 13 residues long. Germline assignment: CDR1 LNHDA and CDR2 SQIVND (reference sequence). V shed 10 bases and J 5 bases; nucleotides not matched to a gene: 7. The CDR3 region has the DNA TGTGCCACCTCGACAGGGGCCGATCAGCCCCAGCATTTT. Amino acids: CATSTGADQPQHF.

CDR3 amino acids: CASSYSGDSYGYTF. The CDR3 nucleotides are TGTGCCAGCAGTTACTCGGGTGACAGCTATGGCTACACCTTC. V gene TRBV6-5 combines with J gene TRBJ1-2, with TRBD1 as a possible D gene (5 bases). The CDR3 runs to 14 residues. Deletions cut 0 bases from V and 4 bases from J, with 9 bases between. The germline gives CDR1 MNHEY, CDR2 SVGAGI.

This chain uses TRBV15 with TRBJ2-7; possibly TRBD2 for D (6 bases). The V end was cut by 6 bases, the J end by 2 bases, with 20 bases between. Germline assignment: CDR1 LNHNV and CDR2 YYDKDF (reference sequence). The CDR3 contains 16 residues. CDR3: CATRAPEGRNPYEQYF. Written as DNA, the CDR3 is TGTGCCACCAGAGCTCCGGAGGGTCGAAACCCCTACGAGCAGTACTTC.